Below are 12 T cell receptor beta chains sequenced from a single sample in a study of blood T cell repertoires in COVID-19. Sequencing was performed with immunoSEQ multiplex PCR; in TCRdb, only in-frame clones are kept and a portion is missing. Of around 170,000 clones in the sample, approximately 88% were seen once. The sample was PBMCs or T cells enriched from blood (not recorded which). Receptor source: a woman between 18 and 30 years old who had recovered from COVID-19.

The rearrangement links TRBV5-5 to TRBJ1-1, with a tentative D call TRBD1 (6 bases). Germline V CDR1 and CDR2: SGHKS, YYEKEE (reference sequence). The V end lost 1 base, the J end lost 0 bases, and 13 bases lay between the germline ends. The length of the CDR3 is 16 residues. The CDR3 region has the DNA TGTGCCAGCAGCTTGCTTGGACAGCTTATGAACACTGAAGCTTTCTTT. It translates to CASSLLGQLMNTEAFF. Full variable domain (missing parts from reference TRBV5-5 and TRBJ1-1): DAGVTQSPTHLIKTRGQQVTLRCSPISGHKSVSWYQQVLGQGPQFIFQYYEKEERGRGNFPDRFSARQFPNYSSELNVNALLLGDSALYLCASSLLGQLMNTEAFFGQGTRLTVV.

This chain joins TRBV30 and TRBJ1-6; a weak D match, TRBD1 (5 bases). Per the germline V gene, CDR1 is GTSNPN and CDR2 is SVGIG (reference sequence). Deletions cut 3 bases from V and 8 bases from J, with 14 bases between. The CDR3 runs to 14 residues. In DNA, the CDR3 is TGTGCCTGGAGAGCAGGGTCTTTGGATTCACCCCTCCACTTT. Its protein is CAWRAGSLDSPLHF. Supplemented by reference TRBV30 and TRBJ1-6, the full variable domain reads SQTIHQWPATLVQPVGSPLSLECTVEGTSNPNLYWYRQAAGRGLQLLFYSVGIGQISSEVPQNLSASRPQDRQFILSSKKLLLSDSGFYLCAWRAGSLDSPLHFGNGTRLTVT.

The rearrangement links TRBV5-4 to TRBJ2-5; TRBD2 agrees at 12 bases. Trimming removed 7 bases from V and 1 base from J; junction bases left unmatched: 8. Germline V gene lookup returns CDR1 SGHNT and CDR2 YYREEE (reference sequence). The CDR3 is 16 residues long. The CDR3 sequence: CASAGGTSGPQETQYF. The CDR3 DNA reads as TGTGCCAGCGCAGGCGGGACTAGCGGGCCCCAAGAGACCCAGTACTTC.

The rearrangement joins TRBV27 to TRBJ1-2, with 10 bases lining up with TRBD1. With 6 bases clipped from V and 6 bases from J, the junction kept 16 bases outside the gene matches. This CDR3 is 17 amino acids long. Germline V CDR1 and CDR2: MNHEY, SMNVEV (reference sequence). The chain's CDR3 is CASRPLGQGIVSDGYTF. DNA for the CDR3: TGTGCCAGCAGGCCATTGGGACAGGGGATCGTGAGTGATGGCTACACCTTC.

The genes are TRBV5-6 and TRBJ1-1; TRBD1 matches at 7 bases. This CDR3 has 13 residues. Germline V gene data show CDR1 as SGHDT and CDR2 as YYEEEE. The trim removed 2 bases at V and 11 bases at J, leaving 9 bases unmatched. The CDR3 spells CASSLGTAQSAFF. CDR3 nucleotide sequence: TGTGCCAGCAGCTTAGGGACAGCGCAGAGTGCTTTCTTT.

This chain uses TRBV28 with TRBJ2-7; unclear D gene. Germline V CDR1 and CDR2: MDHEN, SYDVKM. With 3 bases removed from V and 2 bases from J, the gap between germline ends came to 14 bases. CDR3 size: 15 residues. CDR3 bases: TGTGCCAGCAGTTTGGCAGGCAGGAAGCCCTACGAGCAGTACTTC. It is translated as CASSLAGRKPYEQYF.

In this sample, this clone turned up once. J is TRBJ2-4 and V is TRBV10-1, with D maybe TRBD1 (5 bases). V lost 2 bases and J 6 bases, leaving 20 bases between the germline ends. The length of the CDR3 is 17 residues. Germline values: CDR1 WNHNN, CDR2 SYGVQD (reference sequence). The CDR3 loop reads CASSETNARQGRNIQYF. DNA of the CDR3: TGCGCCAGCAGTGAGACTAACGCCAGGCAGGGAAGAAACATTCAGTACTTC.

The chain is built from TRBV24-1 and TRBJ1-5, with 9 nucleotides matching TRBD1. V shed 9 bases, J shed 6 bases, and the junction held 11 bases outside the gene matches. The germline CDR1 and CDR2 sequences are KGHDR and SFDVKD. The CDR3 runs to 15 residues. The CDR3 region has the DNA TGTGCCACCGAAGCCGGGACAGGGCCACGTCAGCCCCAGCATTTT. Protein: CATEAGTGPRQPQHF.

CDR3 nucleotides: TGTGCCAGTAGTATAGGACTGGGTTGGGATGAGCAGTTCTTC. Protein sequence: CASSIGLGWDEQFF. The chain links TRBV19 to TRBJ2-1; no clear D. The CDR3 totals 14 residues. Germline assignment: CDR1 LNHDA and CDR2 SQIVND (reference sequence). The germline V and J ends were trimmed by 1 base and 8 bases, with 12 bases remaining between them.

The chain links TRBV10-3 to TRBJ2-7; D is ambiguous. Trimming shortened V by 0 bases and J by 0 bases, and 9 bases separated the two germline ends. There are 15 residues in the CDR3. CDR1 and CDR2 from the germline V gene are ENHRY and SYGVKD. CDR3 loop: CAISESYSPSYEQYF. CDR3 sequence (DNA): TGTGCCATCAGTGAGTCGTACAGTCCCTCCTACGAGCAGTACTTC.

The V call is TRBV5-1, the J call TRBJ2-5; 10 bases agree with TRBD1. V lost 4 bases to trimming and J lost 7 bases; unmatched junction nucleotides: 7. Germline V lookup: CDR1 SGHRS, CDR2 YFSETQ. The CDR3 consists of 14 residues. CDR3 in DNA: TGCGCCAGCAGCCCCGGGACAGGGGAGGGGACCCAGTACTTC. Its protein is CASSPGTGEGTQYF.

This rearrangement joins TRBV27 to TRBJ2-1; D gene unclear. CDR3 length equals 15 residues. V lost 5 bases, J lost 0 bases, and 11 bases lay in between. Germline-derived CDR1 and CDR2 are MNHEY and SMNVEV (reference sequence). The CDR3 here is CASSLQISSYNEQFF. For the CDR3, the DNA is TGTGCCAGCAGTCTCCAAATTAGCTCCTACAATGAGCAGTTCTTC.